This entry concerns a single T cell receptor beta chain. These data belong to a study of blood T cell repertoires in COVID-19. The overall study: COVID-19 samples collected from the United States, Italy and Spain covered acute and convalescent phases. T cells, B-cell-depleted T cells, or PBMCs supplied cDNA or gDNA.

Original processing methods: Cell counts per sample came from amplifying reference gene primers. The assay was immunoSEQ multiplex PCR, and TCRdb's table has in-frame clones only and misses some. V and J calls and clone size are copied from that table; D and trimming were computed from the DNA. The sample has approximately 60,000 clones, approximately 90% seen once. V dropped 0 bases and J dropped 6 bases, with 8 bases sitting between them. CDR1 SGDLS and CDR2 YYNGEE come from the germline V gene. The CDR3 is 13 amino acids. The material sequenced was peripheral blood. This clonotype originated in a man aged 45-60 years with active COVID-19. V is TRBV9 and J is TRBJ2-3, with D uncertain. CDR3 in amino acids: CASSVEVRDTQYF. The CDR3 region has the DNA TGTGCCAGCAGCGTAGAAGTTCGGGATACGCAGTATTTT.